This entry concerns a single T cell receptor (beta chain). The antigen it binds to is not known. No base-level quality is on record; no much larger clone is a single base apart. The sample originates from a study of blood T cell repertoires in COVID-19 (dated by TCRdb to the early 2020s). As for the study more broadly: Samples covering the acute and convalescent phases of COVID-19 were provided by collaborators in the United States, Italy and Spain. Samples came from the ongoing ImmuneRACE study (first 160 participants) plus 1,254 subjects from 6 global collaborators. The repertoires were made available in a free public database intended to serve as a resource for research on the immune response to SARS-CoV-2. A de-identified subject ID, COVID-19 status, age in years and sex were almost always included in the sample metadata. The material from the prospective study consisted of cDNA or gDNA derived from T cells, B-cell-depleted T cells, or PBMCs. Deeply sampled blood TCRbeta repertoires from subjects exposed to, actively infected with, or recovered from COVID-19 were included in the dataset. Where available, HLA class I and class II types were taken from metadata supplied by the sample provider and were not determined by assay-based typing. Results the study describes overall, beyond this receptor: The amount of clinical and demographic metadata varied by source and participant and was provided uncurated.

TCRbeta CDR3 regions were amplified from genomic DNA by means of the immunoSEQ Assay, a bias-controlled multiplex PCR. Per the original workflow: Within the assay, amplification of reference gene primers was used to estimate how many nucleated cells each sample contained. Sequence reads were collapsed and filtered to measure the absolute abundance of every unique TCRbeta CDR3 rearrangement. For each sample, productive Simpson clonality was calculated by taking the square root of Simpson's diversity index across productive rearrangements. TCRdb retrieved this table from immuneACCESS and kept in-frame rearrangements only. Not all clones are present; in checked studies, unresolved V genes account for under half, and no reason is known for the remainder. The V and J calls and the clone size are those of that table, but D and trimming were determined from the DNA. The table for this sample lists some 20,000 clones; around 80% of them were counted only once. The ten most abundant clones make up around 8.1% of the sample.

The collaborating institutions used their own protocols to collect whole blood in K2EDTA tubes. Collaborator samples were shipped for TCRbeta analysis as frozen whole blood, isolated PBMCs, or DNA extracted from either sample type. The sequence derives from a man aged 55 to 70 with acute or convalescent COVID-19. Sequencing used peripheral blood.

The DNA sequence is given as TGCGCCAGCAGCCAAGGGCCCATTCGCGGAGGCTACGAGCAGTACTTC. Its product reads: CASSQGPIRGGYEQYF. The sequence joins TRBV4-1 to TRBJ2-7; a tentative D match to TRBD2 spans 5 bases. From cysteine to phenylalanine, the CDR3 is 16 amino acids long. CDR3 DNA only is kept here, 48 bases in frame from base 1. V is clipped by 1 base and J by 3 bases, and the sequence between their germline boundaries is 16 bases long. In the germline V gene, CDR1 corresponds to MGHRA and CDR2 to YSYEKL.